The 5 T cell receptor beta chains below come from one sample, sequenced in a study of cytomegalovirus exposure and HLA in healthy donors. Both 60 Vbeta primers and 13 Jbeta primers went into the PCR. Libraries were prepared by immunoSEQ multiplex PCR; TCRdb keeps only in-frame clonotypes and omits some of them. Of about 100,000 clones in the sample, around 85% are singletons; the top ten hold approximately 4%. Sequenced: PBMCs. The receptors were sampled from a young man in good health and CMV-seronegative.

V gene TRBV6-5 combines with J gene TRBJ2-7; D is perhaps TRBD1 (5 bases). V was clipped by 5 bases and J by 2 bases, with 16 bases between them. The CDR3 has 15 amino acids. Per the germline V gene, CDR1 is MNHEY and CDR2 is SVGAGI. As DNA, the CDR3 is TGTGCCAGCAGTACCCCTCATGAAGGGGCCTACGAGCAGTACTTC. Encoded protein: CASSTPHEGAYEQYF.

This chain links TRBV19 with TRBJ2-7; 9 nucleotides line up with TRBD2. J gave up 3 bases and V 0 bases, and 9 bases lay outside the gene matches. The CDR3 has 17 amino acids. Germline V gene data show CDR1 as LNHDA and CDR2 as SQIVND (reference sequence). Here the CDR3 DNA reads TGTGCCAGTAGTATAGACCGGGGTCTAGCGGGATACTACGAGCAGTACTTC. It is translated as CASSIDRGLAGYYEQYF. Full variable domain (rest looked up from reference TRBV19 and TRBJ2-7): DGGITQSPKYLFRKEGQNVTLSCEQNLNHDAMYWYRQDPGQGLRLIYYSQIVNDFQKGDIAEGYSVSREKKESFPLTVTSAQKNPTAFYLCASSIDRGLAGYYEQYFGPGTRLTVT.

The CDR3 loop is CASSKQGASGNTIYF. The CDR3 DNA reads TGTGCCAGCAGCAAACAGGGGGCGTCTGGAAACACCATATATTTT. This rearrangement joins TRBV7-9 to TRBJ1-3, with TRBD1 matching 9 bases. Germline CDR1 and CDR2: SEHNR and FQNEAQ (reference sequence). The CDR3 contains 15 residues. V shed 5 bases, J shed 1 base, and the junction held 3 bases outside the gene matches.

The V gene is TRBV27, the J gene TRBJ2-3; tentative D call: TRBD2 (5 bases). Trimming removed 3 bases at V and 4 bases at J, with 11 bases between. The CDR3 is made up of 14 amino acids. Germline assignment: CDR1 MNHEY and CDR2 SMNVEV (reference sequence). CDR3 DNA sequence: TGTGCCAGCAGTTTTTATTTGGGAGCAGATACGCAGTATTTT. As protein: CASSFYLGADTQYF.

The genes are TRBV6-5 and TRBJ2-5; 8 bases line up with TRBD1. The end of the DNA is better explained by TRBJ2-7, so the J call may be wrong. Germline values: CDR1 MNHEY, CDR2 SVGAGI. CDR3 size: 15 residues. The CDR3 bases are TGTGCCAGCAGCAACAGGGGGTTAAAGCCCTACGAGCAGTACTTC. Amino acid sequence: CASSNRGLKPYEQYF.